What follows are 21 T cell receptor beta chains derived from one specimen sequenced in a study of CD8+CD57+ T cells in acquired aplastic anemia. Genomic DNA, the template, was used for profiling of the TCR beta VDJ and CDR3. TCRdb re-analysed the reads in MiXCR, keeping a single row per CDR3 protein. The data hold more than 150,000 distinct CDR3 sequences, with roughly half observed a single time. The source material was sorted CD4+, CD8+, or CD8+CD57+ T cells (not recorded which) from PBMCs. The receptors were sampled from a human donor in good health.

The CDR3 spells CAISRSENEQFF. In nucleotides, the CDR3 is TGTGCCATCAGTCGCTCAGAAAATGAGCAGTTCTTC. The J gene is TRBJ2-1, the V gene TRBV10-3; no clear D gene. CDR1 and CDR2 (germline): ENHRY, SYGVKD. The length of the CDR3 is 12 residues. The ends were cut back, 5 bases at V and 7 bases at J, with 9 bases in the middle.

The chain carries TRBV19 and TRBJ1-5; TRBD1 agrees at 8 bases. The CDR3 runs 16 residues. CDR1 and CDR2 (germline): LNHDA, SQIVND (reference sequence). V dropped 5 bases and J dropped 3; count of bases not matched to a gene: 9. The CDR3: CASSSAGTGDNQPQHF. The CDR3 bases are TGTGCCAGTAGTTCCGCCGGGACAGGAGACAATCAGCCCCAGCATTTT.

This clonotype was counted only a few times. V usage is TRBV6-4 and J usage is TRBJ2-1; tentative D call: TRBD2 (5 bases). The CDR3 is 15 amino acids. The V end was cut by 0 bases, the J end by 3 bases, with 9 bases between. CDR1 is MRHNA, CDR2 SNTAGT, per germline. As DNA, the CDR3 is TGTGCCAGCAGTGACTCGGCTAGCAGCTACAATGAGCAGTTCTTC. Protein product: CASSDSASSYNEQFF.

This chain links TRBV9 with TRBJ2-3, with TRBD2 matching 7 bases. Germline lookup yields CDR1 SGDLS and CDR2 YYNGEE. The CDR3 has 15 amino acids. V dropped 4 bases and J dropped 0; count of bases not matched to a gene: 5. DNA for the CDR3: TGTGCCAGCAGCCCACGGGGGGTTAGCACAGATACGCAGTATTTT. Its translation: CASSPRGVSTDTQYF.

CDR3 sequence: CSAIVPGQGQGGKETQYF. CDR3 sequence (DNA): TGCAGTGCCATCGTCCCGGGACAGGGACAGGGAGGGAAAGAGACCCAGTACTTC. The J gene is TRBJ2-5, the V gene TRBV20-1; 9 bases agree with TRBD1. The CDR3 is made up of 18 amino acids. V trimming: 6 bases; J trimming: 3 bases; junction bases outside the gene matches: 20. The germline gives CDR1 DFQATT, CDR2 SNEGSKA (reference sequence).

This clonotype was seen ten or more times. The rearrangement links TRBV5-1 to TRBJ2-1; 8 bases match TRBD2. The length of the CDR3 is 15 residues. Germline CDR1 reads SGHRS; CDR2 reads YFSETQ. Unmatched junction bases numbered 6, after V lost 2 bases and J lost 5 bases. CDR3 sequence reads: CASSLLAGLDNEQFF. The CDR3 region has the DNA TGCGCCAGCAGCTTATTAGCGGGACTCGACAATGAGCAGTTCTTC.

Only one count was recorded for this clonotype. The genes are TRBV19 and TRBJ1-2; 10 bases align to TRBD1. The CDR3 length is 14 residues. Germline trimming cut 5 bases from V and 8 bases from J; bases unmatched to any gene: 8. Germline values: CDR1 LNHDA, CDR2 SQIVND (reference sequence). The CDR3 sequence is CASSSRQGAGGYTF. CDR3 sequence (DNA): TGTGCCAGTAGTTCGCGACAGGGGGCAGGAGGCTACACCTTC.

This clonotype was seen only a few times. This chain connects TRBV28 to TRBJ2-1; 8 nucleotides match TRBD1. The CDR3 extends over 16 amino acids. Germline V gene data show CDR1 as MDHEN and CDR2 as SYDVKM. Trimming took 1 base from V and 10 from J; bases not matched to a gene: 12. CDR3 bases: TGTGCCAGCAGTTTATTAGGGGCAGGGGGCAGGGCGGAGCAGTTCTTC. Protein: CASSLLGAGGRAEQFF.

The V and J genes are TRBV29-1 and TRBJ2-2; D gene uncertain. The ends were cut back, 0 bases at V and 7 bases at J, with 6 bases in the middle. CDR3 length equals 12 residues. CDR1 is SQVTM, CDR2 ANQGSEA, per germline. CDR3 protein: CSVEDPGGELFF. CDR3 DNA: TGCAGCGTTGAAGACCCTGGCGGGGAGCTGTTTTTT.

The V and J genes are TRBV5-4 and TRBJ2-1; 7 bases fit TRBD2. Trimming at V came to 1 base and at J to 7 bases, leaving 2 bases not matched to a gene. This CDR3 has 13 amino acids. Per germline, CDR1 SGHNT and CDR2 YYREEE (reference sequence). The CDR3 reads CASSLPGRNEQFF. The CDR3 DNA sequence: TGTGCCAGCAGCTTGCCCGGGAGGAATGAGCAGTTCTTC.

The genes are TRBV9 and TRBJ1-2, with a tentative D call TRBD1 (5 bases). The germline V gene encodes CDR1 SGDLS and CDR2 YYNGEE. V lost 4 bases, J lost 4 bases, and 8 bases lay in between. The CDR3 is 12 residues long. CDR3: CASSKGTYGYTF. The CDR3 bases are TGTGCCAGCAGCAAGGGGACCTATGGCTACACCTTC.

This clonotype occurred many times. The chain has TRBV11-3 and TRBJ2-1, with 14 bases fitting TRBD2. Germline lookup yields CDR1 SGHNT and CDR2 YENEEA. The CDR3 sequence is 14 residues long. With 5 bases clipped from V and 7 bases from J, the junction kept 1 base outside the gene matches. CDR3 nucleotides: TGTGCCAGCAGCCGGACTAGCGGGAGGAATGAGCAGTTCTTC. This sequence encodes CASSRTSGRNEQFF.

In this sample, this clonotype turned up a few times. At one end the junction does not follow the germline gene, possibly because of a read error. This chain links TRBV20-1 with TRBJ1-3; D ambiguous. Germline V gene data show CDR1 as DFQATT and CDR2 as SNEGSKA (reference sequence). The CDR3 contains 14 residues. CDR3 bases: TGCAGTGCTAGAGAGGCAGGTACTGGAAACACCGTATATTTT. Translated: CSAREAGTGNTVYF.

The CDR3 DNA follows: TGTGCCAGCAGTGATTCGGCAGGGGGCGCTGGCTACACCTTC. Translating it yields CASSDSAGGAGYTF. The chain carries TRBV25-1 and TRBJ1-2, with TRBD1 identical over 8 bases. The V gene end was trimmed by 3 bases and the J gene end by 7 bases; junction bases not matched to a gene: 7. The CDR3 contains 14 residues. Germline values: CDR1 MGHDK, CDR2 SYGVNS.

V and J are TRBV11-1 and TRBJ2-1; D is perhaps TRBD1 (5 bases). The germline V and J ends were trimmed by 4 bases and 5 bases, with 24 bases remaining between them. Germline CDR1 SGHAT, CDR2 FQDESV (reference sequence). This CDR3 spans 18 amino acids. The CDR3 DNA sequence: TGTGCCAGCAGCTCCAAACACACAGGATCCCACACGGACAATGAGCAGTTCTTC. Amino acid sequence: CASSSKHTGSHTDNEQFF.

Many counts were recorded for this clonotype. This chain connects TRBV5-1 to TRBJ2-1, with a tentative D call TRBD1 (5 bases). Germline-derived CDR1 and CDR2 are SGHRS and YFSETQ. CDR3 size: 12 residues. Trimming took 4 bases from V and 12 from J, leaving 14 bases between them. This chain's CDR3 is CASSGDSYGQFF. DNA of the CDR3: TGCGCCAGCAGCGGTGACAGCTATGGGCAGTTCTTC. The full variable domain, completed using reference TRBV5-1 and TRBJ2-1, is KAGVTQTPRYLIKTRGQQVTLSCSPISGHRSVSWYQQTPGQGLQFLFEYFSETQRNKGNFPGRFSGRQFSNSRSEMNVSTLELGDSALYLCASSGDSYGQFFGPGTRLTVL.

The chain recombines TRBV15 with TRBJ1-1, with D perhaps TRBD1 (5 bases). The V gene's germline CDR1 is LNHNV and CDR2 YYDKDF (reference sequence). The CDR3 extends over 14 amino acids. V was pared by 0 bases and J by 5 bases, with 10 bases between. Here the CDR3 DNA reads TGTGCCACCAGCAGAGAAATGCAGGGAACTGAAGCTTTCTTT. It codes for CATSREMQGTEAFF.

A word on this clonotype: The missing conserved phenylalanine or tryptophan at the end of this CDR3 makes a read error likely. The rearrangement joins TRBV28 to TRBJ2-3, with 9 nucleotides matching TRBD2. The CDR3 is 14 residues long. The germline gives CDR1 MDHEN, CDR2 SYDVKM. The J segment lost 4 bases and the V segment lost 6 bases, leaving 5 bases of the junction unmatched. In nucleotides, the CDR3 is TGTGCCAGCAGGGTCGGCGGGAGGGCAGATACGCAGTATCTT. This sequence encodes CASRVGGRADTQYL.

The rearrangement uses TRBV20-1 and TRBJ2-7; tentatively, D is TRBD2 (10 bases). CDR1 DFQATT and CDR2 SNEGSKA come from the germline V gene (reference sequence). There are 15 residues in the CDR3. The ends were cut back, 2 bases at V and 4 bases at J, with 18 bases in the middle. CDR3 nucleotides: TGCAGTGCTAGACCGGGACAGGGACTAGCGTACGAGCAGTACTTC. It codes for CSARPGQGLAYEQYF.

The chain has TRBV7-2 and TRBJ2-5; D ambiguous. Germline V CDR1 and CDR2: SGHTA, FQGNSA. The V gene lost 4 bases and the J gene lost 0 bases, with 6 bases spanning the gap. The CDR3 extends over 13 amino acids. Here the CDR3 DNA reads TGTGCCAGCAGCTCATCCAACCAAGAGACCCAGTACTTC. Its protein is CASSSSNQETQYF. Full variable domain (rest looked up from reference TRBV7-2 and TRBJ2-5): GAGVSQSPSNKVTEKGKDVELRCDPISGHTALYWYRQSLGQGLEFLIYFQGNSAPDKSGLPSDRFSAERTGGSVSTLTIQRTQQEDSAVYLCASSSSNQETQYFGPGTRLLVL.

Comment on this clonotype: One base away lies a much larger clone, so this may be a sequencing read error. CDR3 coding DNA: TGTGCCAGCAGTGTTTTCCAGGATCAGCCCCAGCATTTT. This sequence encodes CASSVFQDQPQHF. The V and J genes are TRBV6-1 and TRBJ1-5; D not certain. This CDR3 has 13 amino acids. V gave up 4 bases and J gave up 5 bases, with 9 bases separating them. Germline CDR1 is MNHNS and CDR2 is SASEGT.